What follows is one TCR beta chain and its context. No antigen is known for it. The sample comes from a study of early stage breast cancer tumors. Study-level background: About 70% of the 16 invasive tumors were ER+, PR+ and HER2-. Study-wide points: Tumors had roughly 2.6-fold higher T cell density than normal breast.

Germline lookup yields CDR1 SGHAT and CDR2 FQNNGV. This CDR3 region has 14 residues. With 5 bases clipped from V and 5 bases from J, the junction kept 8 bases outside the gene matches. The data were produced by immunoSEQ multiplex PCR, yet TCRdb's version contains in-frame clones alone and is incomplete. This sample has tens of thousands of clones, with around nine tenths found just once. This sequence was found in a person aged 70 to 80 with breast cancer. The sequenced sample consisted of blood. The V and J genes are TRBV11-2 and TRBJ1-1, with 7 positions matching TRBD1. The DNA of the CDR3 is TGTGCCAGCAGCACCCGACAGGGTGTTACTGAAGCTTTCTTT. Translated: CASSTRQGVTEAFF.